Below, one T cell receptor (beta chain) is given with its context. Generated by immunoSEQ multiplex PCR, the TCRdb table keeps only in-frame clones and is missing some. This table has just under 30,000 clones, roughly 80% appearing once. The source of the sample is a study of blood T cell repertoires in COVID-19. Across the whole study: PBMCs, B-cell-depleted T cells, or T cells provided the cDNA or gDNA that made up the material.

Germline V lookup: CDR1 SGHAT, CDR2 FQNNGV. The CDR3 runs 11 residues. V was trimmed by 0 bases and J by 16 bases, leaving 9 bases between them. V and J are TRBV11-2 and TRBJ2-2, with a tentative D call TRBD2 (5 bases). The sequence derives from a woman between 65 and 79 years old with acute or convalescent COVID-19. The sequenced sample was peripheral blood. The CDR3 DNA reads TGTGCCAGCAGCTTAGAGCGGGCCCCGTTTTTT. This sequence encodes CASSLERAPFF.